These 16 T cell receptor beta chains were all obtained from the same sample, sequenced in a study of patients and donors after allogeneic stem cell transplantation. TCRdb redid the calling of the RT-PCR reads with MiXCR, one entry per CDR3 protein. The sample holds 390,000 or so distinct CDR3 sequences, 16% seen once. Sequenced: blood, either unsorted or a sorted T cell fraction (not recorded which). All receptors derive from a human donor who was either an allogeneic HSCT recipient or a stem cell or donor lymphocyte infusion donor (not recorded which). It is not recorded whose cells these are; they may come from a transplant donor.

This clonotype was seen at least ten times. The chain couples TRBV28 to TRBJ1-4; no firm D call. The CDR3 length is 13 residues. Per the germline V gene, CDR1 is MDHEN and CDR2 is SYDVKM. The V end was cut by 6 bases, the J end by 2 bases, with 7 bases between. CDR3 protein: CASRVGTNEKLFF. Written as DNA, the CDR3 is TGTGCCAGCAGGGTCGGCACTAATGAAAAACTGTTTTTT.

This chain joins TRBV7-9 and TRBJ1-4; D is unresolved. CDR1 SEHNR and CDR2 FQNEAQ come from the germline V gene (reference sequence). CDR3 length: 16 residues. V was cut by 6 bases and J by 2 bases, with 16 bases left in between. CDR3 DNA: TGTGCCAGCAGGTCATTAGGTCGGGGTACTAATGAAAAACTGTTTTTT. This sequence encodes CASRSLGRGTNEKLFF. Full variable domain (rest looked up from reference TRBV7-9 and TRBJ1-4): DTGVSQNPRHKITKRGQNVTFRCDPISEHNRLYWYRQTLGQGPEFLTYFQNEAQLEKSRLLSDRFSAERPKGSFSTLEIQRTEQGDSAMYLCASRSLGRGTNEKLFFGSGTQLSVL.

A few counts support this clonotype. The CDR3 DNA is TGTGCCAGCAGTTACCAGGGGCGTGAGACCCAGTACTTC. Translating it yields CASSYQGRETQYF. J is TRBJ2-5 and V is TRBV6-6, with a weak D call TRBD1 (6 bases). In germline, CDR1 is MNHNY, CDR2 SVGAGI (reference sequence). The V gene lost 2 bases and the J gene lost 5 bases, with 9 bases spanning the gap. CDR3 size: 13 residues.

In its sample, this clonotype was seen a few times. The rearrangement joins TRBV6-2 or TRBV6-3 to TRBJ2-1; D gene uncertain. In germline, CDR1 is MNHEY, CDR2 SVGEGT. CDR3 length: 11 amino acids. Trimming cost V 7 bases and J 12 bases, with 13 bases left between them. The CDR3 DNA follows: TGTGCCAGCACTAAGGGTTTGGTGCAGTTCTTC. As protein: CASTKGLVQFF.

The chain uses TRBV20-1 and TRBJ2-2, with a tentative D call TRBD2 (5 bases). CDR3 length: 16 residues. V dropped 0 bases and J dropped 5 bases, with 16 bases sitting between them. Germline V gene lookup returns CDR1 DFQATT and CDR2 SNEGSKA (reference sequence). CDR3 coding DNA: TGCAGTGCTAGAGATCCGGTGGGAGTAGGTACCGGGGAGCTGTTTTTT. This encodes CSARDPVGVGTGELFF.

The CDR3 region is CASSPMGSTEAFF. The CDR3 coding sequence is TGTGCCAGCTCACCAATGGGGAGCACTGAAGCTTTCTTT. J is TRBJ1-1 and V is TRBV18; D is ambiguous. Per germline, CDR1 KGHSH and CDR2 LQKENI. V was clipped by 2 bases and J by 4 bases, with 8 bases between them. The CDR3 loop spans 13 amino acids. Combining the CDR3 with reference TRBV18 and TRBJ1-1 gives the whole variable domain NAGVMQNPRHLVRRRGQEARLRCSPMKGHSHVYWYRQLPEEGLKFMVYLQKENIIDESGMPKERFSAEFPKEGPSILRIQQVVRGDSAAYFCASSPMGSTEAFFGQGTRLTVV.

This clonotype showed up just a few times. The chain employs TRBV2 and TRBJ2-3; 8 nucleotides agree with TRBD1. This CDR3 is 13 amino acids long. Germline V gene data show CDR1 as SNHLY and CDR2 as FYNNEI. The trim removed 9 bases at V and 5 bases at J, leaving 7 bases unmatched. Here the CDR3 DNA reads TGTGCCAGACGTGGGACAGGCGGAGATACGCAGTATTTT. This gives the protein CARRGTGGDTQYF.

Details on this clonotype: The final CDR3 position lacks the conserved phenylalanine or tryptophan, pointing to a likely read error. V usage is TRBV5-1 and J usage is TRBJ1-1; no definite D call. The CDR3 extends over 13 amino acids. Germline loops: CDR1 SGHRS, CDR2 YFSETQ. Between the trimmed V and J ends, which lost 0 bases and 1 base, there was a span of 4 bases. CDR3 coding DNA: TGCGCCAGCAGCTTGGTGTCGAACACTGAAGCTTTCTCT. This encodes CASSLVSNTEAFS.

This clonotype showed up just a few times. The chain links TRBV20-1 to TRBJ2-5; D possibly corresponds to TRBD2 (6 bases). The CDR3 is 13 residues long. Germline V gene lookup returns CDR1 DFQATT and CDR2 SNEGSKA (reference sequence). The V end lost 3 bases, the J end lost 4 bases, and 12 bases lay between the germline ends. CDR3: CSASPGLRETQYF. CDR3 bases: TGCAGTGCTAGCCCGGGACTGCGAGAGACCCAGTACTTC.

This chain joins TRBV5-1 and TRBJ2-3; a weak D match, TRBD1 (5 bases). From germline, CDR1 is SGHRS and CDR2 YFSETQ. This CDR3 contains 17 residues. V was pared by 1 base and J by 0 bases, with 15 bases between. CDR3 sequence (DNA): TGCGCCAGCAGCTTGTTCGCTCGACAGTTTAGCACAGATACGCAGTATTTT. Translated: CASSLFARQFSTDTQYF.

V and J are TRBV29-1 and TRBJ1-4, with TRBD1 matching 7 bases. CDR3 length: 13 amino acids. The J segment lost 4 bases and the V segment lost 1 base, leaving 0 bases of the junction unmatched. The V gene's germline CDR1 is SQVTM and CDR2 ANQGSEA. The CDR3 DNA reads TGCAGCGTTGAAGGGGACAGTAATGAAAAACTGTTTTTT. As protein: CSVEGDSNEKLFF.

The gene calls are TRBV5-1 and TRBJ2-5; TRBD2 agrees at 11 bases. Unmatched junction bases numbered 2, after V lost 0 bases and J lost 1 base. CDR3 length: 16 residues. CDR1 and CDR2 (germline): SGHRS, YFSETQ. In nucleotides, the CDR3 is TGCGCCAGCAGCTTGGTAGCGGGAGGGGTCCAAGAGACCCAGTACTTC. It codes for CASSLVAGGVQETQYF.

Many counts were recorded for this clonotype. This chain links TRBV5-1 with TRBJ2-1; 10 nucleotides match TRBD2. The CDR3 is 15 residues long. V dropped 3 bases and J dropped 5; count of bases not matched to a gene: 5. Looked up from germline, CDR1 is SGHRS and CDR2 is YFSETQ. CDR3 amino acids: CASSYPSGGNNEQFF. The CDR3 DNA reads TGCGCCAGCAGCTACCCTAGCGGGGGAAACAATGAGCAGTTCTTC. Full variable domain (outside the CDR3, taken from reference TRBV5-1 and TRBJ2-1): KAGVTQTPRYLIKTRGQQVTLSCSPISGHRSVSWYQQTPGQGLQFLFEYFSETQRNKGNFPGRFSGRQFSNSRSEMNVSTLELGDSALYLCASSYPSGGNNEQFFGPGTRLTVL.

This clonotype has a count of ten or more. This chain uses TRBV7-2 with TRBJ1-3; 8 bases map to TRBD1. Germline V gene sequence: CDR1 SGHTA, CDR2 FQGNSA. J lost 7 bases, V lost 5 bases, and 4 bases had no gene match. The CDR3 is 13 residues long. The CDR3 is CASSLTGANTIYF. DNA for the CDR3: TGTGCCAGCAGCCTGACAGGGGCGAACACCATATATTTT.

The chain uses TRBV7-3 and TRBJ2-6, with 14 bases aligning to TRBD2. The CDR3 runs 18 residues. CDR1 SGHTA and CDR2 FQGTGA come from the germline V gene. V lost 1 base to trimming and J lost 3 bases; unmatched junction nucleotides: 2. CDR3 sequence reads: CASSLRGLAGVGANVLTF. The CDR3 nucleotides read TGTGCCAGCAGCTTAAGGGGACTAGCGGGAGTTGGGGCCAACGTCCTGACTTTC.

This clonotype has a handful of counts. J is TRBJ2-2 and V is TRBV29-1; 10 bases are shared with TRBD2. Germline V gives CDR1 SQVTM, CDR2 ANQGSEA. The V gene end was trimmed by 4 bases and the J gene end by 4 bases; junction bases not matched to a gene: 9. The CDR3 length is 16 residues. As DNA, the CDR3 is TGCAGCGTTGTCCAGCGGGGGGGCCGGAGCACCGGGGAGCTGTTTTTT. This sequence encodes CSVVQRGGRSTGELFF.